This TCR beta chain was sequenced for a study of T cell responses to AZD1222 COVID-19 vaccine. About this clone itself: Antigen unknown.

The repertoire was sequenced with immunoSEQ multiplex PCR; TCRdb's copy has only in-frame clones and lacks some. The data show 130,000 to 150,000 clones, over 75% seen once. Study results and limitations: Regions left unmutated in variants are reportedly the target of nearly half of spike-specific TCRs. At study baseline, merely six AZD1222 recipients were seropositive. Donors skewed white British and female; clonal diversity was possibly underestimated. Repertoires in all cases were sampled only once the peak T cell response had passed.

V gave up 1 base and J gave up 6 bases; unmatched junction bases: 4. This CDR3 has 14 residues. Germline loops: CDR1 MGHRA, CDR2 YSYEKL. This sample comprised peripheral blood, obtained on day 0 of AZD1222 vaccination. This TCR came from an adult in good health. The chain employs TRBV4-1 and TRBJ1-1; TRBD1 matches at 8 bases. CDR3 region: CASSQAYRGSEAFF. The CDR3 coding sequence is TGCGCCAGCAGCCAAGCATACAGGGGGTCTGAAGCTTTCTTT.